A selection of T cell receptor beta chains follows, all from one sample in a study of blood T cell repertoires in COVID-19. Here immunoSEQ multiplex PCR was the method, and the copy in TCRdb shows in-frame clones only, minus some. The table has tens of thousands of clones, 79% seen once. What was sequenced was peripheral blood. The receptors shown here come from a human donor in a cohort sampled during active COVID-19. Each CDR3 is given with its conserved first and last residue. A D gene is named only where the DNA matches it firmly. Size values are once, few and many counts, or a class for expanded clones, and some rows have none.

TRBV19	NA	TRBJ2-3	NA	TGTGCCAGTAACGGGGGTTTCAACACAGATACGCAGTATTTT	CASNGGFNTDTQYF
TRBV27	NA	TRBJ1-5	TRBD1	TGTGCCAGCACCCCGACAGGGGGAAGCAATCAGCCCCAGCATTTT	CASTPTGGSNQPQHF
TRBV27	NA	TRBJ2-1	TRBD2	TGTGCCAGCAGTGATTCTCGACTAGCTAATGAGCAGTTCTTC	CASSDSRLANEQFF
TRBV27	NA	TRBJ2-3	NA	TGTGCCAGTCGCCGCACTGATGGGGGCCTTGGGGATACGCAGTATTTT	CASRRTDGGLGDTQYF
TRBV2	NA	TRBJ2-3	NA	TGTGCCAGCAGTGACGGGGGTTTTAGCACAGATACGCAGTATTTT	CASSDGGFSTDTQYF
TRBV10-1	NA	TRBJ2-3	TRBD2	TGCGCCAGCAGTTCGGGACTAGCGGGAGAAGATACGCAGTATTTT	CASSSGLAGEDTQYF
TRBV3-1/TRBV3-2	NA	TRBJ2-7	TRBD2	TGTGCCAGCGGCGACGGGACTAGCTCCTACGAGCAGTACTTC	CASGDGTSSYEQYF
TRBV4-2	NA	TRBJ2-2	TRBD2	TGTGCCAGCACCCTTAGCGGGGGGTACACCGGGGAGCTGTTTTTT	CASTLSGGYTGELFF
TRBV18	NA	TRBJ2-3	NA	TGTGCCAGCTCACCAGGCGGGTATTCTAGCACAGATACGCAGTATTTT	CASSPGGYSSTDTQYF
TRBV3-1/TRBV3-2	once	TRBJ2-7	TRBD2	TGTGCCAGCAGCCAAGACCTACTAGCGGGAGGCTACGAGCAGTACTTC	CASSQDLLAGGYEQYF
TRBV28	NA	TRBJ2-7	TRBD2	TGTGCCAGCACCCCCCCGGGACTAGCGGGAGGCTGGGCCTACGAGCAGTACTTC	CASTPPGLAGGWAYEQYF
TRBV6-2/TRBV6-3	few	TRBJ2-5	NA	TGTGCCAGCAGTTACGGGGCGACTAGTTCAGAGACCCAGTACTTC	CASSYGATSSETQYF
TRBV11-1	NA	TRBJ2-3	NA	TGTGCCAGCAGCCGCAAGGGGAATTCGGATACGCAGTATTTT	CASSRKGNSDTQYF
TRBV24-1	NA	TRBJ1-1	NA	TGTGCCACCAGTGATTCGGGCAGGGCTGCTTTCTTT	CATSDSGRAAFF
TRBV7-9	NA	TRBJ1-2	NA	TGTGCCAGCAGCTTAGATAACAGCAGGGGCTACACCTTC	CASSLDNSRGYTF